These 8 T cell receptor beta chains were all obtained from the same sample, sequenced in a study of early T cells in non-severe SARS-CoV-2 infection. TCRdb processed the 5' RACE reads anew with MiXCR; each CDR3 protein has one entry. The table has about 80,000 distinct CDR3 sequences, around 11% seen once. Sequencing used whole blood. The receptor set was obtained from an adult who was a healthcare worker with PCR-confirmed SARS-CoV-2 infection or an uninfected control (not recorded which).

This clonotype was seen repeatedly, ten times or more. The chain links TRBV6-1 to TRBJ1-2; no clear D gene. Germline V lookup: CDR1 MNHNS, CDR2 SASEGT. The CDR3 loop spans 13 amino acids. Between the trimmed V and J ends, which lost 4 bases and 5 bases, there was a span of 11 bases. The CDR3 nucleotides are TGTGCCAGCAGTGTTCCGGTCGTTTATGGCTACACCTTC. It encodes CASSVPVVYGYTF.

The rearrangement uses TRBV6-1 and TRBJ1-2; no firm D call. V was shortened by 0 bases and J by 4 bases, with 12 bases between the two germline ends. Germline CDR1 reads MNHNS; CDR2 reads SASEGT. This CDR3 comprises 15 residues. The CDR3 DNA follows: TGTGCCAGCAGTGAAGCGGCCCAGGCTCTCTATGGCTACACCTTC. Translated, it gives CASSEAAQALYGYTF.

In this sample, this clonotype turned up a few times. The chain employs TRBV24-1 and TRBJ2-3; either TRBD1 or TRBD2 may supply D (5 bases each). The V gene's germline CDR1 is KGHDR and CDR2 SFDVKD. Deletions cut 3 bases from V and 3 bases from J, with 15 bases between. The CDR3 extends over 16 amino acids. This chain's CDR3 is CATSDPRSGATDTQYF. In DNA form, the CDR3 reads TGTGCCACCAGTGATCCAAGGTCCGGGGCGACAGATACGCAGTATTTT.

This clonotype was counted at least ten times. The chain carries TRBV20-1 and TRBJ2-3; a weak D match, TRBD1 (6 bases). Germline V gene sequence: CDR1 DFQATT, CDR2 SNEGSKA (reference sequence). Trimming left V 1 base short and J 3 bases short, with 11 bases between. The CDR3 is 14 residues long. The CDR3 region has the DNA TGCAGTGCTAGAGCCAACAGGGAGACAGATACGCAGTATTTT. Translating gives CSARANRETDTQYF.

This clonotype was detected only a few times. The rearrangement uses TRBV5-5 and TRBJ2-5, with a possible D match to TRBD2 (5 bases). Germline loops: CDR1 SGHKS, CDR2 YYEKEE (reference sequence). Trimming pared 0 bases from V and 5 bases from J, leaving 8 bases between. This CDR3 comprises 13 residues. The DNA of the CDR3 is TGTGCCAGCAGCTTGGTGGTAGCGGAGACCCAGTACTTC. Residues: CASSLVVAETQYF.

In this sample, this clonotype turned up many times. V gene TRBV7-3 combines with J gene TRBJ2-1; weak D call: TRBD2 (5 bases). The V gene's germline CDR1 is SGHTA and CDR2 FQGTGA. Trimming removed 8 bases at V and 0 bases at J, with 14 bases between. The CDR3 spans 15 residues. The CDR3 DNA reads TGTGCCAGCGGAAGCGGCCCGAGCTCCTACAATGAGCAGTTCTTC. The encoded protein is CASGSGPSSYNEQFF.

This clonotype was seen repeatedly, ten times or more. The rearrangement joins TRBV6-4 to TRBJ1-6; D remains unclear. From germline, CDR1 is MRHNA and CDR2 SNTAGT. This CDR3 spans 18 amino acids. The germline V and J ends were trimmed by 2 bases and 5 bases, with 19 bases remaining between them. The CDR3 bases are TGTGCCAGCAGTGACAGAGATTCCTTGACGGCTCATAATTCACCCCTCCACTTT. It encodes CASSDRDSLTAHNSPLHF.

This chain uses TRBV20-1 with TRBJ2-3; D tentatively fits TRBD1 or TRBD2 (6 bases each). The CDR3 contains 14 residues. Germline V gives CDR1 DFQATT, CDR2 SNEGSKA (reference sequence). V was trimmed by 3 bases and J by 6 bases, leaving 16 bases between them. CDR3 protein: CSASGRGPGDTQYF. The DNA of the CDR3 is TGCAGTGCTAGCGGACGGGGGCCGGGGGATACGCAGTATTTT.